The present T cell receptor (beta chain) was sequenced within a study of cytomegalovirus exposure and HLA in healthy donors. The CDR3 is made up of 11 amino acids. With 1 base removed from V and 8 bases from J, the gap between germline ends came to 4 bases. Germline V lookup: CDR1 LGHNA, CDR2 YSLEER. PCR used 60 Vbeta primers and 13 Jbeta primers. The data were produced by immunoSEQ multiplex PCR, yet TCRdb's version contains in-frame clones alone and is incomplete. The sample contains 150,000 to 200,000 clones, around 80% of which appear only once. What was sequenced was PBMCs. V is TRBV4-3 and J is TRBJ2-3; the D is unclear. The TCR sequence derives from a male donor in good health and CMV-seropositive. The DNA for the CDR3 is TGCGCCAGCAGCCAAGGAGGTACGCAGTATTTT. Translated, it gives CASSQGGTQYF.